Detailed here is one TCR beta chain. The sample comes from a study of blood T cell repertoires in COVID-19. The CDR3 covers 15 residues. The V gene lost 4 bases and the J gene lost 5 bases, with 18 bases spanning the gap. The germline CDR1 and CDR2 sequences are SGHNT and YYREEE (reference sequence). Assay: immunoSEQ multiplex PCR; the TCRdb copy retains only in-frame clones and omits some. The repertoire includes some 200,000 clones, roughly 88% of them detected once, and about 8.9% sits in the top ten. The sequencing input was peripheral blood. The sequence was collected from a man aged 50 or older with active or convalescent COVID-19. The chain couples TRBV5-4 to TRBJ1-2; no clear D gene. This CDR3 reads CASSNGLGPGYGYTF. The DNA of the CDR3 is TGTGCCAGCAGCAACGGACTAGGGCCGGGGTATGGCTACACCTTC. The full variable domain, in which reference TRBV5-4 and TRBJ1-2 provide the parts outside the CDR3, is ETGVTQSPTHLIKTRGQQVTLRCSSQSGHNTVSWYQQALGQGPQFIFQYYREEENGRGNFPPRFSGLQFPNYSSELNVNALELDDSALYLCASSNGLGPGYGYTFGSGTRLTVV.